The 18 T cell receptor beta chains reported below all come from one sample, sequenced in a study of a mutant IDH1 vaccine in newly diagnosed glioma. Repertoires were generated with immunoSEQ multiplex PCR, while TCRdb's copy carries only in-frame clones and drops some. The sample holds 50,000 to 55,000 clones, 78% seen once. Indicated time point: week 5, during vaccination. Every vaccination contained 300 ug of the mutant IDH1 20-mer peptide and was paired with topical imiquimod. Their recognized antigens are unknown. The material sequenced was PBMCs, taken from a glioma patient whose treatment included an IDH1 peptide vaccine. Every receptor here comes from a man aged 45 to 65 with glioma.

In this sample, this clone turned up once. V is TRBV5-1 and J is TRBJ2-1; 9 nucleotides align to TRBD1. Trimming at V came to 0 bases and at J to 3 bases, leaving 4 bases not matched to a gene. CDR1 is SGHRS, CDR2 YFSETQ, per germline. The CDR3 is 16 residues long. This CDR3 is CASSLEGQGSYNEQFF. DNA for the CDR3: TGCGCCAGCAGCTTGGAGGGACAGGGAAGCTACAATGAGCAGTTCTTC.

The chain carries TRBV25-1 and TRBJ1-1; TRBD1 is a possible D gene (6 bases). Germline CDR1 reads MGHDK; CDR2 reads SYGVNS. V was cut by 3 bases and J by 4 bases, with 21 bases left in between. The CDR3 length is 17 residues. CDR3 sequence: CASSDSRWGGQGTEAFF. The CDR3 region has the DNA TGTGCCAGCAGTGATTCAAGATGGGGGGGGCAAGGCACTGAAGCTTTCTTT.

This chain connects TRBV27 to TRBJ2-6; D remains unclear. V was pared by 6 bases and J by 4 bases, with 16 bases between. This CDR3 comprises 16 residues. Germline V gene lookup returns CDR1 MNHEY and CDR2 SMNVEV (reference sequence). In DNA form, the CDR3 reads TGTGCCAGCAGACCTCGAATGGGGTCAGGGGCCAACGTCCTGACTTTC. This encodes CASRPRMGSGANVLTF.

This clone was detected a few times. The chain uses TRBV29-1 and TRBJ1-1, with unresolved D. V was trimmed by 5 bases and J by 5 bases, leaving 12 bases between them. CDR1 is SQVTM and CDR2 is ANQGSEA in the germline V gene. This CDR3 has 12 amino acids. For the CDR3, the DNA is TGCAGCGTTCTGACCCAAGAGACTGAAGCTTTCTTT. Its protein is CSVLTQETEAFF.

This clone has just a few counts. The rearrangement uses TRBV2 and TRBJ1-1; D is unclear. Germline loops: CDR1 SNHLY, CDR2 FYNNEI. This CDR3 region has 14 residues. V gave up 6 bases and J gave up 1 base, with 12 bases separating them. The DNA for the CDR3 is TGTGCCAGCAGGGAAAGAGGAGGGAACACTGAAGCTTTCTTT. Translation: CASRERGGNTEAFF. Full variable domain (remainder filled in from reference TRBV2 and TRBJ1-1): EPEVTQTPSHQVTQMGQEVILRCVPISNHLYFYWYRQILGQKVEFLVSFYNNEISEKSEIFDDQFSVERPDGSNFTLKIRSTKLEDSAMYFCASRERGGNTEAFFGQGTRLTVV.

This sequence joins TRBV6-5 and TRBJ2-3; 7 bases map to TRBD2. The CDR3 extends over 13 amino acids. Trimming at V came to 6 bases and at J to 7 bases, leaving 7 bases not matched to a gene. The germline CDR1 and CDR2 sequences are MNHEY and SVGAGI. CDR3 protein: CASRTSGGNTQYF. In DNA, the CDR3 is TGTGCCAGCAGGACTTCGGGAGGAAATACGCAGTATTTT.

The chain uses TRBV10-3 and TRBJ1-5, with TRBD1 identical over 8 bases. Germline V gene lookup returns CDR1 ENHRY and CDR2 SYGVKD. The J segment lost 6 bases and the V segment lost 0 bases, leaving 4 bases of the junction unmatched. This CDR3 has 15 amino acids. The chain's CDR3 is CAISESTGEVQPQHF. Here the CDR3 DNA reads TGTGCCATCAGTGAGTCGACAGGGGAGGTTCAGCCCCAGCATTTT.

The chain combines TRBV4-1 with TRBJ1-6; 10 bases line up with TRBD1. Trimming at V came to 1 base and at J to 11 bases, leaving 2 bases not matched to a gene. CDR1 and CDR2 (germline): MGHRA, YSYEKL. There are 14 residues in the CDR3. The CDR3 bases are TGCGCCAGCAGCCAAGGGGACAGGGGAACACCCCTCCACTTT. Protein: CASSQGDRGTPLHF.

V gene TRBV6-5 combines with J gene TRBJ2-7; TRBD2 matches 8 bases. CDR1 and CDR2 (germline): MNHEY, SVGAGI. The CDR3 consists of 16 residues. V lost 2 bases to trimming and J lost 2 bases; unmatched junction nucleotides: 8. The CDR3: CASSYPSGRGAYEQYF. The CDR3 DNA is TGTGCCAGCAGTTACCCCTCCGGGCGGGGGGCCTACGAGCAGTACTTC.

CDR3 coding DNA: TGCGCCAGCAGCCCCCTGGCCGGGGAGCTGTTTTTT. Encoded protein: CASSPLAGELFF. The chain has TRBV4-1 and TRBJ2-2; D not certain. Germline assignment: CDR1 MGHRA and CDR2 YSYEKL. Trimming removed 4 bases from V and 6 bases from J, with 6 bases in between. The CDR3 consists of 12 residues.

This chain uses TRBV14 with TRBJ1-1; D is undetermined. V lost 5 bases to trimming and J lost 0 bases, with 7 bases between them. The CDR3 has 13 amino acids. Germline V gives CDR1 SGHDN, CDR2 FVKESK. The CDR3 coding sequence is TGTGCCAGCAGCACGGATCTGAACACTGAAGCTTTCTTT. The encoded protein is CASSTDLNTEAFF.

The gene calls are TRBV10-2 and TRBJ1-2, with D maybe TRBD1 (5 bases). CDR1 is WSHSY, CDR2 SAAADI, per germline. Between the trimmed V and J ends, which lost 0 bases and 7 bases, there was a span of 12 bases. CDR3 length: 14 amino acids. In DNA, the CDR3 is TGCGCCAGCAGTGAGTCGAGGCAGGGACTTGGCTACACCTTC. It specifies CASSESRQGLGYTF.

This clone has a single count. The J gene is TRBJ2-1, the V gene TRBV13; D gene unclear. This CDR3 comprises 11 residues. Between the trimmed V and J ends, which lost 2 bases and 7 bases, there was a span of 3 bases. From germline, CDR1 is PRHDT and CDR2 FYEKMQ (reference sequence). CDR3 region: CASSLKNEQFF. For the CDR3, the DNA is TGTGCCAGCAGCTTAAAAAATGAGCAGTTCTTC.

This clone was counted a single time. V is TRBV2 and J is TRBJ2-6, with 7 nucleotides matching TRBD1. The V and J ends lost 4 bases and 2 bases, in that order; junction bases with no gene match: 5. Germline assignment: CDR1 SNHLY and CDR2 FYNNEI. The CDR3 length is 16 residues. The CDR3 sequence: CASSGYRGAGANVLTF. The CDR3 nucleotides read TGTGCCAGCAGTGGCTACAGGGGTGCTGGGGCCAACGTCCTGACTTTC.

CDR3 sequence (DNA): TGTGCCAGCAGTGAACGGAGTGTATTTAACACTGAAGCTTTCTTT. Its protein is CASSERSVFNTEAFF. The chain recombines TRBV2 with TRBJ1-1; unclear D gene. V gave up 2 bases and J gave up 2 bases, with 12 bases separating them. The CDR3 sequence is 15 residues long. The germline gives CDR1 SNHLY, CDR2 FYNNEI.

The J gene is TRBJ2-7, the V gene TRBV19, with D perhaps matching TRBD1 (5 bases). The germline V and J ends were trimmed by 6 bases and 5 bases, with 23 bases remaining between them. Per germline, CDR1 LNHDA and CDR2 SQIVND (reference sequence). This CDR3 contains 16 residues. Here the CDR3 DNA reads TGTGCCAGTAGAAAAACAGGTCGAGTGAACTCGGACGAGCAGTACTTC. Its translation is CASRKTGRVNSDEQYF.

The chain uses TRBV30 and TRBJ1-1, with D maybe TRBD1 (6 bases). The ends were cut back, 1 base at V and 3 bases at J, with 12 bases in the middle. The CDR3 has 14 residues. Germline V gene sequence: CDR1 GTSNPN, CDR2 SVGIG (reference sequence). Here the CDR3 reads CAWSARTDDTEAFF. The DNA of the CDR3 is TGTGCCTGGAGTGCTAGGACAGATGACACTGAAGCTTTCTTT.

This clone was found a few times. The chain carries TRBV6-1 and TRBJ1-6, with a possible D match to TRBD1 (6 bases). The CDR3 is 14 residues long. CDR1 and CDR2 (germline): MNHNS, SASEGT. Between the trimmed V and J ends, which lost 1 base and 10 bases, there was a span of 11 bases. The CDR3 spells CASSEEIRGSPLHF. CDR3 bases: TGTGCCAGCAGTGAAGAAATCAGGGGATCACCCCTCCACTTT.